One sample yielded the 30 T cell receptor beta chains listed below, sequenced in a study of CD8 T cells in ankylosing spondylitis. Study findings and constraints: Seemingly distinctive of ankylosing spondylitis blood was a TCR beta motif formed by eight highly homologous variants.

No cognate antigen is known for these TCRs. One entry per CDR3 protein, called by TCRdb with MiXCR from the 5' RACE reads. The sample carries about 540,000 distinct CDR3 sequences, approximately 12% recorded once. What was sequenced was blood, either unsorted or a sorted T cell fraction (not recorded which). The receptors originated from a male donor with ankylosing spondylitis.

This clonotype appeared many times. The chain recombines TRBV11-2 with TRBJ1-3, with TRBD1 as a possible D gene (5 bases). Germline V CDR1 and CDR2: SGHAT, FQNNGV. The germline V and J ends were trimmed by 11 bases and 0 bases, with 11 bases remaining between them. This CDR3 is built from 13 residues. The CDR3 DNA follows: TGTGCCGAAGGGACTGCCTCTGGAAACACCATATATTTT. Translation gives CAEGTASGNTIYF.

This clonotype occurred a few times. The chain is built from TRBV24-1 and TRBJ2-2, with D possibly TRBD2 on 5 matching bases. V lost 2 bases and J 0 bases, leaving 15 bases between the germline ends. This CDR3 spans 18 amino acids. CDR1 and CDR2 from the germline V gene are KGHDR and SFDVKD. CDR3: CATSDSSVRRSNTGELFF. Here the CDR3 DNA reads TGTGCCACCAGTGATTCCTCAGTCCGGAGGTCGAACACCGGGGAGCTGTTTTTT.

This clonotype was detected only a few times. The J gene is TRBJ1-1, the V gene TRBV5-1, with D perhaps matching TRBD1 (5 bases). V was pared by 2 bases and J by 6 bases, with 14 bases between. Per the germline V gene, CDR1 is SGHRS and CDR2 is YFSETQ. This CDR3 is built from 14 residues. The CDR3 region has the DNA TGCGCCAGCAGCTTAAAACTAAGAGGGGCTGAAGCTTTCTTT. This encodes CASSLKLRGAEAFF.

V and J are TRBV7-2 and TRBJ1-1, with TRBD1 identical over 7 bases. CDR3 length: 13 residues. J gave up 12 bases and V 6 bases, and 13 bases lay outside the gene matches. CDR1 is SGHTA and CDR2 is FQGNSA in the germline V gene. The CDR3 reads CASRRLGGGASFF. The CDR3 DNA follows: TGTGCCAGCAGAAGATTGGGAGGGGGCGCTTCTTTCTTT.

The CDR3 DNA reads TGCGCCAGCAGCTTGGAAAAGCGGGACTACAATGAGCAGTTCTTC. This sequence encodes CASSLEKRDYNEQFF. This rearrangement joins TRBV5-1 to TRBJ2-1; TRBD2 aligns across 7 bases. Losses at the gene ends were 0 bases for V and 3 bases for J; bases not matched to a gene: 3. The CDR3 is 15 amino acids. Germline V CDR1 and CDR2: SGHRS, YFSETQ.

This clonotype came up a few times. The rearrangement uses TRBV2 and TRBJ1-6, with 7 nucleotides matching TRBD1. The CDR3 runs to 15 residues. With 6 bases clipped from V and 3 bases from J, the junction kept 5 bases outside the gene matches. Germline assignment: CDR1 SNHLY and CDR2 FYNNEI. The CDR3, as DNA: TGTGCCAGCAGGTTACAGGGGCTCTATAATTCACCCCTCCACTTT. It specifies CASRLQGLYNSPLHF.

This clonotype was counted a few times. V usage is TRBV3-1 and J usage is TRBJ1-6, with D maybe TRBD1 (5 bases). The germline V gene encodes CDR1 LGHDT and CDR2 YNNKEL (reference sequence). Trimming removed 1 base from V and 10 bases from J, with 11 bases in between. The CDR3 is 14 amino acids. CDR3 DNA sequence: TGTGCCAGCAGCCAAGTAGGGGATGGGTCACCCCTCCACTTT. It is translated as CASSQVGDGSPLHF.

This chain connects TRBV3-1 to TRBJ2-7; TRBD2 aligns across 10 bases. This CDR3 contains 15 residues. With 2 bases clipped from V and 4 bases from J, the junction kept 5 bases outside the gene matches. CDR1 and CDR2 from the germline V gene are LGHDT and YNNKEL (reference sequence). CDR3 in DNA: TGTGCCAGCAGCCAACTAGCGGGAGTGGGATACGAGCAGTACGTC. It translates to CASSQLAGVGYEQYV.

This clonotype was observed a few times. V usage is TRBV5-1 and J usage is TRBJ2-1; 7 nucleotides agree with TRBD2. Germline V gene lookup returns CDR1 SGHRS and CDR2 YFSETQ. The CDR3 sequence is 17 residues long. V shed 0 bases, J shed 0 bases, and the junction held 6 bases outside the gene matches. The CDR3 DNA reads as TGCGCCAGCAGCTTGGAAGGTAGCGGGTACTCCTACAATGAGCAGTTCTTC. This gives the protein CASSLEGSGYSYNEQFF.

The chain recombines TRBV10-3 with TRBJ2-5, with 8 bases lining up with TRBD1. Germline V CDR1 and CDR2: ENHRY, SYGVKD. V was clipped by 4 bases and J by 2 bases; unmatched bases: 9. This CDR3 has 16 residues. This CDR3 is CAISGKTGGRQETQYF. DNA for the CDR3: TGTGCCATCAGTGGTAAAACAGGGGGGAGACAAGAGACCCAGTACTTC.

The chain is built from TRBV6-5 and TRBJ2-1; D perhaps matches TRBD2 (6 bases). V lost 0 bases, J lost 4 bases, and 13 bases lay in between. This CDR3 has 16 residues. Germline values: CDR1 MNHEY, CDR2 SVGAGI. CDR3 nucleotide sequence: TGTGCCAGCAGTTACTCGAATCGGGGGAAGTACAATGAGCAGTTCTTC. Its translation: CASSYSNRGKYNEQFF.

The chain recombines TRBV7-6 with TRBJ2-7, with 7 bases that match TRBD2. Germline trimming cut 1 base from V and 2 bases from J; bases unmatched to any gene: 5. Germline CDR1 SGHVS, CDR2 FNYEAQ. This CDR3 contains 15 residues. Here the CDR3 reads CASSLGGGTAYEQYF. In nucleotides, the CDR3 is TGTGCCAGCAGCTTAGGGGGGGGTACAGCCTACGAGCAGTACTTC.

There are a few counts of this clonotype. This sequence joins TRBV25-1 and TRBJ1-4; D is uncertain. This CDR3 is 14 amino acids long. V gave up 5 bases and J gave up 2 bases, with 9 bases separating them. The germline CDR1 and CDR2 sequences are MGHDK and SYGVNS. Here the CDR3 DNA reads TGTGCCAGCAGTCCACAGCCCACTAATGAAAAACTGTTTTTT. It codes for CASSPQPTNEKLFF.

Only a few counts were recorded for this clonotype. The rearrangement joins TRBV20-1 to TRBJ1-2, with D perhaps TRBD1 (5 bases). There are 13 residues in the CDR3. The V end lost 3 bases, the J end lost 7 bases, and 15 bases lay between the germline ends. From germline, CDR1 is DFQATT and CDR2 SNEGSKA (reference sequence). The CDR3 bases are TGCAGTGCTAGTACTTCGGGGCGACTTGGCTACACCTTC. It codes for CSASTSGRLGYTF.

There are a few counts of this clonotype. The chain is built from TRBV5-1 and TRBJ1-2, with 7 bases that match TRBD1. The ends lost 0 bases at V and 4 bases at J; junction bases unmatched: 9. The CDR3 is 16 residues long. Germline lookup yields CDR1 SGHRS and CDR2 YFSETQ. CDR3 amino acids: CASSLARGAGSYGYTF. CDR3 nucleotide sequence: TGCGCCAGCAGCTTGGCCAGGGGGGCGGGAAGCTATGGCTACACCTTC.

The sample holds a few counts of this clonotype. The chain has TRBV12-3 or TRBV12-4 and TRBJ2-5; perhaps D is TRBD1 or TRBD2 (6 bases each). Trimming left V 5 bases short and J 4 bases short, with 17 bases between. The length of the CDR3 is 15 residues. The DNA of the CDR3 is TGTGCCAGCAGTCCCCCGGGGGCCGGGGGAGAGACCCAGTACTTC. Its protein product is CASSPPGAGGETQYF.

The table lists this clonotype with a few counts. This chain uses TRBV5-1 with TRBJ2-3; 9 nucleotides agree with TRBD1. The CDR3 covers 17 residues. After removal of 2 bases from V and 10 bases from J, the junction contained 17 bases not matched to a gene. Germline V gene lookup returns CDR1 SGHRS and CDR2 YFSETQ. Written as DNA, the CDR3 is TGCGCCAGCAGCTTCCCGCCGGGACAGGGTGCTACTACGCCGCAGTATTTT. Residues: CASSFPPGQGATTPQYF.

CDR3 bases: TGTGCCAGCAGCCAAGGCTACAGGGCTTACGAGCAGTACTTC. Translation: CASSQGYRAYEQYF. The genes are TRBV3-1 and TRBJ2-7, with D possibly being TRBD1 (6 bases). V was pared by 1 base and J by 4 bases, with 11 bases between. The germline CDR1 and CDR2 sequences are LGHDT and YNNKEL (reference sequence). This CDR3 contains 14 residues.

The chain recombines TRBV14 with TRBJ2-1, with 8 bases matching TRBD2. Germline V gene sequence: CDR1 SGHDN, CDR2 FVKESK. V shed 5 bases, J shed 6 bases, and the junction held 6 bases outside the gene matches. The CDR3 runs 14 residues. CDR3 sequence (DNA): TGTGCCAGCAGCGGGGGACTAGTGGTCAATGAGCAGTTCTTC. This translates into CASSGGLVVNEQFF.

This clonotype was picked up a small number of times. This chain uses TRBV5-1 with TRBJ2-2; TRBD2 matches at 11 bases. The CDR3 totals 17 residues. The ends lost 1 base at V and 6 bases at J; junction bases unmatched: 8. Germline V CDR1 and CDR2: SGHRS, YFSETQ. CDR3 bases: TGCGCCAGCAGCTTGTTAGCGGGAGGGCCGGCGGCCGGGGAGCTGTTTTTT. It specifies CASSLLAGGPAAGELFF. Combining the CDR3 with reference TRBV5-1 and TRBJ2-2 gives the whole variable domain KAGVTQTPRYLIKTRGQQVTLSCSPISGHRSVSWYQQTPGQGLQFLFEYFSETQRNKGNFPGRFSGRQFSNSRSEMNVSTLELGDSALYLCASSLLAGGPAAGELFFGEGSRLTVL.

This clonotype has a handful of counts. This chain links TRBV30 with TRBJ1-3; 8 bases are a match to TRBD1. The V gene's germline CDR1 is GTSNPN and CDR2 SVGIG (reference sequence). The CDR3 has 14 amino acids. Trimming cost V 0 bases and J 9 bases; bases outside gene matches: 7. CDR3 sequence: CAWSVGTGGGTIYF. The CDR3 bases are TGTGCCTGGAGTGTCGGGACAGGCGGTGGCACCATATATTTT.

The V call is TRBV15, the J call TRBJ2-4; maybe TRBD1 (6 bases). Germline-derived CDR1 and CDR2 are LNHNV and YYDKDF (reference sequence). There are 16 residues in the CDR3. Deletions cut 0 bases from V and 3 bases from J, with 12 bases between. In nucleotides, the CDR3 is TGTGCCACCAGCAGAGATGCAGGGGCAGGCAAAAACATTCAGTACTTC. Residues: CATSRDAGAGKNIQYF.

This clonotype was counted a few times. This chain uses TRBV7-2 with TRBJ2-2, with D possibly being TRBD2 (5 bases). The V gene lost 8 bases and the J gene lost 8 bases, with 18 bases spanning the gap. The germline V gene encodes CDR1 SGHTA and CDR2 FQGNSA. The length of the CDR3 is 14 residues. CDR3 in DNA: TGTGCCAGCGGCCGGGAACTAGGGTTGGGGGAGCTGTTTTTT. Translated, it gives CASGRELGLGELFF.

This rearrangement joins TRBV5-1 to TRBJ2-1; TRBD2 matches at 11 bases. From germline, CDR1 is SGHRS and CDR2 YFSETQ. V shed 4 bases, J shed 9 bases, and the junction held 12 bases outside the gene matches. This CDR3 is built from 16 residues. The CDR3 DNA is TGCGCCAGCAGCCTCCTAGCGGGAGGTTTTGGGAGTGAGCAGTTCTTC. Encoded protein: CASSLLAGGFGSEQFF.

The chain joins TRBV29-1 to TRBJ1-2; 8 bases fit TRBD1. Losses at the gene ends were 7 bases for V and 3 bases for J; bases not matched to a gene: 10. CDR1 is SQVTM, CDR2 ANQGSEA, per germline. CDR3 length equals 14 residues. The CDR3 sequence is CSDTLDRVDYGYTF. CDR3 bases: TGCAGCGATACCCTGGACAGGGTAGACTATGGCTACACCTTC.

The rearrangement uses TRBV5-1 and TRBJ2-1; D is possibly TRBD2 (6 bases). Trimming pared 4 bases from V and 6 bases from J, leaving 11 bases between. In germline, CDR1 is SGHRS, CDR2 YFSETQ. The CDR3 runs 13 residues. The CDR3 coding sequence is TGCGCCAGCAGCCCGCTAGCGAGCAATGAGCAGTTCTTC. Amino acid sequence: CASSPLASNEQFF.

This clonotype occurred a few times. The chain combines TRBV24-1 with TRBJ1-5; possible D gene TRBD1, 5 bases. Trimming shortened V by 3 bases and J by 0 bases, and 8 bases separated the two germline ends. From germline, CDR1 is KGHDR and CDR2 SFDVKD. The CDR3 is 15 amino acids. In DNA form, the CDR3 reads TGTGCCACCAGTGATGCGGGGCTTAGCAATCAGCCCCAGCATTTT. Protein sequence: CATSDAGLSNQPQHF.

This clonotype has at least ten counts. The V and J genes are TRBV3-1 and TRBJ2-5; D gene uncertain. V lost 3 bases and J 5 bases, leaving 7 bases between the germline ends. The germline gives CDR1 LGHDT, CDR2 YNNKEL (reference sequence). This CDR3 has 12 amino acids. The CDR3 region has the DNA TGTGCCAGCAGCCAGGCCCGGGAGACCCAGTACTTC. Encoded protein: CASSQARETQYF.

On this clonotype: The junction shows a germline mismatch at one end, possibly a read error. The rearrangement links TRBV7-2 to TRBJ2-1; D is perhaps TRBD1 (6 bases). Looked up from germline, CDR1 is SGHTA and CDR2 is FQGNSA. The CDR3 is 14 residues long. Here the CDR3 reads CGSSLRAGANEQFF. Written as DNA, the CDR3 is TGTGGCAGCAGCTTAAGGGCAGGGGCCAATGAGCAGTTCTTC.

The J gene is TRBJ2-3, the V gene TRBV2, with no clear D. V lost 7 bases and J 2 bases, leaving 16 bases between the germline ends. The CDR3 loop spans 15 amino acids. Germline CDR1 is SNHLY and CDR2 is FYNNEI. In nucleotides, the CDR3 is TGTGCCAGCACATGGGTAACCAAACACACAGATACGCAGTATTTT. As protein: CASTWVTKHTDTQYF.